The 11 T cell receptor beta chains given below trace back to one sample, sequenced in a study of T cell responses to AZD1222 COVID-19 vaccine. Some clones are missing from TCRdb's copy, which holds only in-frame ones; the method was immunoSEQ multiplex PCR. The sample has 150,000 to 200,000 clones; roughly 93% are singletons. The source material was peripheral blood, sampled on day 0 of AZD1222 vaccination. These receptors all stem from an adult in good health.

This rearrangement joins TRBV6-5 to TRBJ1-5; D not resolved. The CDR3 has 13 residues. Trimming took 6 bases from V and 2 from J, leaving 8 bases between them. Germline CDR1 is MNHEY and CDR2 is SVGAGI. CDR3 loop: CASRIWGNQPQHF. DNA for the CDR3: TGTGCCAGCAGAATATGGGGCAATCAGCCCCAGCATTTT.

The gene calls are TRBV11-1 and TRBJ1-1, with a tentative D call TRBD1 (5 bases). Germline assignment: CDR1 SGHAT and CDR2 FQDESV (reference sequence). V shed 4 bases and J shed 5 bases, with 11 bases lying between them. This CDR3 is built from 13 residues. CDR3 sequence (DNA): TGTGCCAGCAGCTCTCAGGGTAGTACTGAAGCTTTCTTT. The encoded protein is CASSSQGSTEAFF.

The rearrangement links TRBV19 to TRBJ2-7; weak D call: TRBD2 (6 bases). Germline CDR1 and CDR2: LNHDA and SQIVND (reference sequence). Between the trimmed V and J ends, which lost 3 bases and 1 base, there was a span of 13 bases. CDR3 length equals 15 residues. CDR3 sequence: CASSMRGVGSYEQYF. In DNA, the CDR3 is TGTGCCAGTAGTATGCGGGGAGTGGGGTCCTACGAGCAGTACTTC.

The chain uses TRBV6-4 and TRBJ2-1, with 8 bases fitting TRBD2. With V trimmed by 3 bases and J by 5 bases, 6 bases remained unmatched. Looked up from germline, CDR1 is MRHNA and CDR2 is SNTAGT. This CDR3 region has 15 residues. In DNA, the CDR3 is TGTGCCAGCAGTGATTCGTCTAGCGGGCACAATGAGCAGTTCTTC. The encoded protein is CASSDSSSGHNEQFF.

V gene TRBV3-1 (or the pseudogene TRBV3-2) combines with J gene TRBJ2-1, with D unresolved. This CDR3 contains 14 residues. Germline-derived CDR1 and CDR2 are LGHDT and YNNKEL (reference sequence). V gave up 1 base and J gave up 6 bases, with 10 bases separating them. DNA for the CDR3: TGTGCCAGCAGCCAAGGGACGGCAGTCAATGAGCAGTTCTTC. Amino acid sequence: CASSQGTAVNEQFF.

The rearrangement joins TRBV10-3 to TRBJ2-7, with D perhaps matching TRBD1 (6 bases). V lost 4 bases and J lost 0, with 16 bases in between. The germline CDR1 and CDR2 sequences are ENHRY and SYGVKD. The CDR3 has 16 residues. The CDR3 reads CAISAGQGRPSYEQYF. The CDR3 DNA reads as TGTGCCATCAGTGCGGGCCAGGGGCGGCCCTCCTACGAGCAGTACTTC.

V usage is TRBV7-8 and J usage is TRBJ1-2; the match to TRBD1 covers 8 bases. CDR3 size: 14 residues. V shed 3 bases, J shed 5 bases, and the junction held 5 bases outside the gene matches. CDR1 is SGHVS and CDR2 is FQNEAQ in the germline V gene. This CDR3 is CASSFTGQGYGYTF. The CDR3, as DNA: TGTGCCAGCAGCTTCACCGGACAGGGTTATGGCTACACCTTC. The full variable domain, rest sourced from reference TRBV7-8 and TRBJ1-2, is GAGVSQSPRYKVAKRGQDVALRCDPISGHVSLFWYQQALGQGPEFLTYFQNEAQLDKSGLPSDRFFAERPEGSVSTLKIQRTQQEDSAVYLCASSFTGQGYGYTFGSGTRLTVV.

This clone was counted between two and nine times. This chain links TRBV6-5 with TRBJ1-6; D is ambiguous. Germline V gene lookup returns CDR1 MNHEY and CDR2 SVGAGI. CDR3 length: 12 amino acids. CDR3 sequence (DNA): TGTGCTATAAGTTTAATTGATTCACCCCTCCACTTT. Translating it yields CAISLIDSPLHF.

The chain carries TRBV5-1 and TRBJ2-5; D might be TRBD1 or TRBD2, each matching 5 bases. The CDR3 spans 15 residues. V lost 6 bases to trimming and J lost 5 bases, with 20 bases between them. The germline V gene encodes CDR1 SGHRS and CDR2 YFSETQ. CDR3 DNA sequence: TGCGCCAGCAAGCCGGGACGCGAGGGGTTTGAGACCCAGTACTTC. Amino acid sequence: CASKPGREGFETQYF.

This chain uses TRBV27 with TRBJ2-5; D remains ambiguous. The germline CDR1 and CDR2 sequences are MNHEY and SMNVEV (reference sequence). The CDR3 is 12 residues long. V lost 5 bases to trimming and J lost 4 bases, with 8 bases between them. CDR3 coding DNA: TGTGCCAGCAGTAACCCCGCAGAGACCCAGTACTTC. Protein sequence: CASSNPAETQYF.

V usage is TRBV9 and J usage is TRBJ2-2; D perhaps matches TRBD1 (6 bases). CDR3 length equals 17 residues. Trimming pared 0 bases from V and 6 bases from J, leaving 18 bases between. CDR1 is SGDLS and CDR2 is YYNGEE in the germline V gene. The CDR3 is CASSVAPDSARAGELFF. CDR3 in DNA: TGTGCCAGCAGCGTAGCCCCGGACAGTGCCAGGGCCGGGGAGCTGTTTTTT.